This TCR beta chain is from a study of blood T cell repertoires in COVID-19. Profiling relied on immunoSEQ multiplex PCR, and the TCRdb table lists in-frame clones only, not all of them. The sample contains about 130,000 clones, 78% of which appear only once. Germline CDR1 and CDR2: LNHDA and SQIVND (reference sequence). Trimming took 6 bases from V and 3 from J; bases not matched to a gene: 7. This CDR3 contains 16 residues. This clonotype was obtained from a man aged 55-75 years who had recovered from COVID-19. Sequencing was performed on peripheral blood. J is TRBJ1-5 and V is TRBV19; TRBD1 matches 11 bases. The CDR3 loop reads CASRARDRGSNQPQHF. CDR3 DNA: TGTGCCAGTAGAGCCCGGGACAGGGGGTCCAATCAGCCCCAGCATTTT.